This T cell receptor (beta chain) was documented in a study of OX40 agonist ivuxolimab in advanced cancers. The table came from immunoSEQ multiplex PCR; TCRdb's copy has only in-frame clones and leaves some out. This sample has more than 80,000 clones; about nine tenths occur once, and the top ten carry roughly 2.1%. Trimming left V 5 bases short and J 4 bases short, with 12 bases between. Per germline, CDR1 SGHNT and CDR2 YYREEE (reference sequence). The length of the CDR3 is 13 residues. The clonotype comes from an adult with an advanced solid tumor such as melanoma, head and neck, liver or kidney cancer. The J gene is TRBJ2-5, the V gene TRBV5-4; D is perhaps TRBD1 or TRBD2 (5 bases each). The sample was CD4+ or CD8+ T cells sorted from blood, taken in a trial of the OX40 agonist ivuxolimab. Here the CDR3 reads CASSSKGTETQYF. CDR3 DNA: TGTGCCAGCAGTTCGAAGGGGACAGAGACCCAGTACTTC.